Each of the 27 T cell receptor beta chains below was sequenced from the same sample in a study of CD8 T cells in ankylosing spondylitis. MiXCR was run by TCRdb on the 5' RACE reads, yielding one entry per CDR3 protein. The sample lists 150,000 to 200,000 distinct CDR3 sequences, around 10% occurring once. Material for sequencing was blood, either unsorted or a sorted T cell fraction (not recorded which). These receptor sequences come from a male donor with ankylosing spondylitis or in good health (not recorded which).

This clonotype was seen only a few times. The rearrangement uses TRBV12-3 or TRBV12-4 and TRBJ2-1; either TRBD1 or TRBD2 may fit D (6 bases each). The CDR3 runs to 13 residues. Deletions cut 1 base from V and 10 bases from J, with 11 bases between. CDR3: CASSLGGAWEQFF. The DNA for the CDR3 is TGTGCCAGCAGTTTAGGGGGGGCATGGGAGCAGTTCTTC.

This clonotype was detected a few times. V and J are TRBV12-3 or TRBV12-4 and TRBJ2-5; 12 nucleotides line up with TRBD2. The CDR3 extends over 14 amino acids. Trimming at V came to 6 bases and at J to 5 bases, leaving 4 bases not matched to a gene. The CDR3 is CASSRLAGDETQYF. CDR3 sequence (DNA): TGTGCCAGCAGCAGACTAGCGGGGGATGAGACCCAGTACTTC.

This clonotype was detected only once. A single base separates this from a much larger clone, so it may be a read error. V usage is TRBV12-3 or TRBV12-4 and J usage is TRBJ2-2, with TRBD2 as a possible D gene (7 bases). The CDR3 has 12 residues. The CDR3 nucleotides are TGTGCCAGCAGTGGGGGGGCCGGGGGGCTGTTTTTT. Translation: CASSGGAGGLFF.

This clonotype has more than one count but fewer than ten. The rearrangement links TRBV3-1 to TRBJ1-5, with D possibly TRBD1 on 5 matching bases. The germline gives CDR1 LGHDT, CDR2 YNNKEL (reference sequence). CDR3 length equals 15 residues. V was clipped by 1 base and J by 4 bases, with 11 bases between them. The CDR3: CASSQGPGGNQPQHF. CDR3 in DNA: TGTGCCAGCAGCCAAGGTCCCGGGGGAAATCAGCCCCAGCATTTT.

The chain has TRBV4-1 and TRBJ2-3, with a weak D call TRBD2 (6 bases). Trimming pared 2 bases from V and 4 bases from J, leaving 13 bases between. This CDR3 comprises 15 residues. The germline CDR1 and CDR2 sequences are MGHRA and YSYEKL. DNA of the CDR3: TGCGCCAGCAGCCAATCGGGAGTAGGTGCAGATACGCAGTATTTT. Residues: CASSQSGVGADTQYF.

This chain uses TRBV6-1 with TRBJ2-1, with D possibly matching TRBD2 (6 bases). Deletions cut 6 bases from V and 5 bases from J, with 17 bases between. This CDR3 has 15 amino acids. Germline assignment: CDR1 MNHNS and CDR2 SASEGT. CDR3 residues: CASRLAGRSNNEQFF. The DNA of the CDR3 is TGTGCCAGCAGGCTGGCGGGGCGGTCAAACAATGAGCAGTTCTTC.

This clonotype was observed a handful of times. CDR3 in amino acids: CASSEIYRGNEQFF. The DNA of the CDR3 is TGTGCCAGCAGTGAAATATACAGGGGAAATGAGCAGTTCTTC. The gene calls are TRBV25-1 and TRBJ2-1; 7 nucleotides line up with TRBD1. Germline-derived CDR1 and CDR2 are MGHDK and SYGVNS. V shed 2 bases and J 7 bases; nucleotides not matched to a gene: 5. This CDR3 contains 14 residues.

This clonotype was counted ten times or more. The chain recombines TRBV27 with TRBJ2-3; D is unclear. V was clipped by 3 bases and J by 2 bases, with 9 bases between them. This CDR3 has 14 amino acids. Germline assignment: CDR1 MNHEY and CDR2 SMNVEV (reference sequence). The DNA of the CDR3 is TGTGCCAGCAGTTTCGGCAGAAACACAGATACGCAGTATTTT. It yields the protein CASSFGRNTDTQYF.

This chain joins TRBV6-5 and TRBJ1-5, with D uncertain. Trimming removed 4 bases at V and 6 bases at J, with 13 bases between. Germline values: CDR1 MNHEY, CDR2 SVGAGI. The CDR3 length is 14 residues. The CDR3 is CASSFQAGSQPQHF. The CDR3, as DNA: TGTGCCAGCAGTTTCCAAGCGGGCAGTCAGCCCCAGCATTTT.

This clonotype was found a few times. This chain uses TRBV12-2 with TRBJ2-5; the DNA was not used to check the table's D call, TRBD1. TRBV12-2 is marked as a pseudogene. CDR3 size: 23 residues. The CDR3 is CASRFEGCFKLDREVGDQETQYF. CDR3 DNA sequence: TGTGCAAGTCGCTTTGAAGGGTGTTTTAAGCTGGACAGGGAAGTAGGTGACCAAGAGACCCAGTACTTC.

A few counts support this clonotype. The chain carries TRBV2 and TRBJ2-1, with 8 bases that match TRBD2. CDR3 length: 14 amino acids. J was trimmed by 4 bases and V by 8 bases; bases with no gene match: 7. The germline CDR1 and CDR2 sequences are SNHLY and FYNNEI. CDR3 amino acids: CASAGTRGYNEQFF. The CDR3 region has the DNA TGTGCCAGCGCCGGGACTAGGGGGTACAATGAGCAGTTCTTC.

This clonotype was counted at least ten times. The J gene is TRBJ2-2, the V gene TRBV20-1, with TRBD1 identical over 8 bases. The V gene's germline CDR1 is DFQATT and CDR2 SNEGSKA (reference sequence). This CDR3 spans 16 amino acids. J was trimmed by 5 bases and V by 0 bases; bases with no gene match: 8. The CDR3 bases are TGCAGTGCTAGAGATTGGCGGACAGGGTATACCGGGGAGCTGTTTTTT. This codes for CSARDWRTGYTGELFF.

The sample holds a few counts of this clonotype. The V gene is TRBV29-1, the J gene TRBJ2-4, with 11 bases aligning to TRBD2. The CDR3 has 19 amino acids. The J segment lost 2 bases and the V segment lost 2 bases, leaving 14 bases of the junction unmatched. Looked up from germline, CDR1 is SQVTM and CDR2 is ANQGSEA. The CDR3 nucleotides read TGCAGCGTTGAACCACCCGGGGTAGCGGGAGGGCTAACCAAAAACATTCAGTACTTC. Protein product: CSVEPPGVAGGLTKNIQYF.

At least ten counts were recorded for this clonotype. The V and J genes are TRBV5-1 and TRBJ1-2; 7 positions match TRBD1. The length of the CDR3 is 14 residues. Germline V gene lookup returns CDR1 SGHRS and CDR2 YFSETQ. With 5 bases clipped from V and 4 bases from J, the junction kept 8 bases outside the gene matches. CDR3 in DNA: TGCGCCAGCAGACCGGACAGGTCGTTCTATGGCTACACCTTC. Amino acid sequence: CASRPDRSFYGYTF.

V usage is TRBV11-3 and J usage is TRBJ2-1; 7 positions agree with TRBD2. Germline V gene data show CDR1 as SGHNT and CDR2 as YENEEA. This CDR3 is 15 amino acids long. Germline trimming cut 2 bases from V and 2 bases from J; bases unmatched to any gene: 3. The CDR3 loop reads CASSLRSGAYNEQFF. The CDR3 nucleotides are TGTGCCAGCAGCTTAAGAAGCGGGGCCTACAATGAGCAGTTCTTC. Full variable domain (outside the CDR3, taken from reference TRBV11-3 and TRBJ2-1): EAGVVQSPRYKIIEKKQPVAFWCNPISGHNTLYWYLQNLGQGPELLIRYENEEAVDDSQLPKDRFSAERLKGVDSTLKIQPAELGDSAVYLCASSLRSGAYNEQFFGPGTRLTVL.

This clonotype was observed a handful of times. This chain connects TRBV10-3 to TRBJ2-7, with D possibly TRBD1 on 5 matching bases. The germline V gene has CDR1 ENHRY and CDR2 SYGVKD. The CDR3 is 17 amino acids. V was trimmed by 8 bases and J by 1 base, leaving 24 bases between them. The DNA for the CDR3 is TGTGCCATCCCTCCCTCGGGCAGGGCTTTGACTTCCTACGAGCAGTACTTC. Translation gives CAIPPSGRALTSYEQYF.

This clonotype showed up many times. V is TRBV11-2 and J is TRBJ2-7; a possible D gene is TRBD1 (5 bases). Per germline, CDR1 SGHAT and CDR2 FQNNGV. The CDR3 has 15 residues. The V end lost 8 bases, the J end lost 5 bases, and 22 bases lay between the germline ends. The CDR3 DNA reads TGTGCCAGCTCCTACTCGATTGGGATGACAGACGAGCAGTACTTC. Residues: CASSYSIGMTDEQYF.

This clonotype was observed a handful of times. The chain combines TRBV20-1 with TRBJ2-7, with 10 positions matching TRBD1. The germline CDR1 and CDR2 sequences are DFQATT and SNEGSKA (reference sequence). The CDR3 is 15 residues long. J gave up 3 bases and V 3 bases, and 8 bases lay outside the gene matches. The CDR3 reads CSASFPGQGYYEQYF. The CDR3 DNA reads TGCAGTGCTAGTTTTCCGGGACAGGGGTACTACGAGCAGTACTTC.

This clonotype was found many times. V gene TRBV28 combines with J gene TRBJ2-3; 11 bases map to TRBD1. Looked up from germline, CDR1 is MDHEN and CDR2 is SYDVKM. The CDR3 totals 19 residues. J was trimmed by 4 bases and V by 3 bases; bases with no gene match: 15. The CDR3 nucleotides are TGTGCCAGCAGTTTTCGGCCGGGGACAGGGGGAAGAATTTCAGATACGCAGTATTTT. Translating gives CASSFRPGTGGRISDTQYF.

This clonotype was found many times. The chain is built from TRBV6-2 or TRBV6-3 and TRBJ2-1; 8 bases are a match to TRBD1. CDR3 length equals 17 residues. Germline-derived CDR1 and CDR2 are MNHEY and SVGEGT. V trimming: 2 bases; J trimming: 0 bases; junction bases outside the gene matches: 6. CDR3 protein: CASSYGGTGSSYNEQFF. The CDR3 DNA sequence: TGTGCCAGCAGTTACGGGGGGACAGGAAGCTCCTACAATGAGCAGTTCTTC.

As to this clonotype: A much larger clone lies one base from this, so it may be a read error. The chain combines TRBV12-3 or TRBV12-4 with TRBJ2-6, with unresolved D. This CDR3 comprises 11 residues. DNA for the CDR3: TGTGCCAGCACGGGCACATCAGTCCCGACTTTC. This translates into CASTGTSVPTF.

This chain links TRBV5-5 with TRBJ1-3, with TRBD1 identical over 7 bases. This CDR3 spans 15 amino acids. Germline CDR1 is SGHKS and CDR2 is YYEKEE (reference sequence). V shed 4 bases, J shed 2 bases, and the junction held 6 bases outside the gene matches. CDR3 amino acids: CASSLSDRAGNTIYF. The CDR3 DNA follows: TGTGCCAGCAGCCTATCCGACAGGGCTGGAAACACCATATATTTT.

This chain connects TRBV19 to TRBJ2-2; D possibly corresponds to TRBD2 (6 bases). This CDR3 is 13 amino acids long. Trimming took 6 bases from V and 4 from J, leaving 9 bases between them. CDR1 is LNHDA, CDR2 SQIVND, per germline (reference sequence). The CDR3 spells CASRWRGTGELFF. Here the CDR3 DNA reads TGTGCCAGTAGATGGCGGGGCACCGGGGAGCTGTTTTTT.

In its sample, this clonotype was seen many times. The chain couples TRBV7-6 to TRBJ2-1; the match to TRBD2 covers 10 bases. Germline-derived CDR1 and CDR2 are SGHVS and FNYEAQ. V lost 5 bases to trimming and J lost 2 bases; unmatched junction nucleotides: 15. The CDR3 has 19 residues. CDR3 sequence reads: CASSRGPSGGASTYNEQFF. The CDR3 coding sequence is TGTGCCAGCAGCCGGGGGCCCAGCGGGGGGGCGTCCACCTACAATGAGCAGTTCTTC. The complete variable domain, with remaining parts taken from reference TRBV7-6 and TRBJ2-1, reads GAGVSQSPRYKVTKRGQDVALRCDPISGHVSLYWYRQALGQGPEFLTYFNYEAQQDKSGLPNDRFSAERPEGSISTLTIQRTEQRDSAMYRCASSRGPSGGASTYNEQFFGPGTRLTVL.

The CDR3 nucleotides are TGTGCCAGCAGCCCCACCGGGACAGGCTCCTACGAGCAGTACTTC. Its translation is CASSPTGTGSYEQYF. This chain connects TRBV9 to TRBJ2-7; 8 positions match TRBD1. The V gene end was trimmed by 4 bases and the J gene end by 0 bases; junction bases not matched to a gene: 6. The CDR3 sequence is 15 residues long. Germline V CDR1 and CDR2: SGDLS, YYNGEE. The whole variable domain, remainder taken from reference TRBV9 and TRBJ2-7, is DSGVTQTPKHLITATGQRVTLRCSPRSGDLSVYWYQQSLDQGLQFLIQYYNGEERAKGNILERFSAQQFPDLHSELNLSSLELGDSALYFCASSPTGTGSYEQYFGPGTRLTVT.

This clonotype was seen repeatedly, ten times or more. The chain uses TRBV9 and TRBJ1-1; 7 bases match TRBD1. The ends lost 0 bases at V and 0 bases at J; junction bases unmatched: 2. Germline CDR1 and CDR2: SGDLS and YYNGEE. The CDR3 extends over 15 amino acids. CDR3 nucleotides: TGTGCCAGCAGCGTAGGGACAGGAATGAACACTGAAGCTTTCTTT. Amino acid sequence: CASSVGTGMNTEAFF.

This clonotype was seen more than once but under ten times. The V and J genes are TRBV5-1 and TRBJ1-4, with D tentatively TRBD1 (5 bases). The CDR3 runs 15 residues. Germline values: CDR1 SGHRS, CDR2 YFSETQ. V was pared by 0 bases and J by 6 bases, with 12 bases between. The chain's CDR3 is CASSLESGRDEKLFF. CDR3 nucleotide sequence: TGCGCCAGCAGCTTGGAATCAGGGAGGGATGAAAAACTGTTTTTT.